Each of the 31 T cell receptor beta chains below was sequenced from the same sample in a study of cytomegalovirus exposure and HLA in healthy donors. With 60 Vbeta and 13 Jbeta primers, the PCR was carried out. Measured with immunoSEQ multiplex PCR; TCRdb has only the in-frame clones, and not every one. The table has roughly 180,000 clones, more than 70% seen once. Sequencing was performed on PBMCs. These receptors were taken from a male donor in good health and CMV-seronegative.

This clone appeared a single time. The chain is built from TRBV11-3 and TRBJ2-5; 10 bases map to TRBD1. The CDR3 length is 15 residues. V gave up 5 bases and J gave up 7 bases; unmatched junction bases: 10. Germline-derived CDR1 and CDR2 are SGHNT and YENEEA. CDR3 DNA sequence: TGTGCCAGCAGCCCCGGACAGGGGGGAGGGAGGACCCAGTACTTC. The encoded protein is CASSPGQGGGRTQYF.

Notes on this clone: Relative to the germline gene, one junction end is altered; a read error may explain this. The chain is built from TRBV7-9 and TRBJ1-1, with a weak D call TRBD1 (5 bases). Germline CDR1 and CDR2: SEHNR and FQNEAQ (reference sequence). The CDR3 has 17 residues. CDR3 in amino acids: CSSSPRGRGWANTEAFF. The CDR3 DNA reads as TGTTCCAGCAGCCCCCGCGGAAGGGGATGGGCGAACACTGAAGCTTTCTTT.

The chain joins TRBV25-1 to TRBJ1-6; 8 nucleotides align to TRBD1. The V segment lost 1 base and the J segment 14 bases; nucleotides outside the gene matches: 10. Germline V lookup: CDR1 MGHDK, CDR2 SYGVNS. The CDR3 has 15 amino acids. In DNA, the CDR3 is TGTGCCAGCAGTGAATTAGGACAGGGTAAGACGACCCTCCACTTT. It yields the protein CASSELGQGKTTLHF. The whole variable domain, remainder taken from reference TRBV25-1 and TRBJ1-6, is EADIYQTPRYLVIGTGKKITLECSQTMGHDKMYWYQQDPGMELHLIHYSYGVNSTEKGDLSSESTVSRIRTEHFPLTLESARPSHTSQYLCASSELGQGKTTLHFGNGTRLTVT.

This clone was recorded once. The gene calls are TRBV27 and TRBJ1-5, with 10 nucleotides matching TRBD1. Per germline, CDR1 MNHEY and CDR2 SMNVEV (reference sequence). V was clipped by 3 bases and J by 8 bases; unmatched bases: 10. The CDR3 contains 16 residues. In DNA form, the CDR3 reads TGTGCCAGCAGTTTCCCGGGACAGGGGCGAAAGGAGCCCCAGCATTTT. Translation gives CASSFPGQGRKEPQHF.

This rearrangement joins TRBV7-9 to TRBJ2-7; perhaps TRBD1 as D (5 bases). The CDR3 runs 15 residues. Germline lookup yields CDR1 SEHNR and CDR2 FQNEAQ (reference sequence). Trimming cost V 4 bases and J 1 base, with 14 bases left between them. DNA of the CDR3: TGTGCCAGCAGCTCCCTAGGGGATTCGTCCTACGAGCAGTACTTC. It translates to CASSSLGDSSYEQYF.

The V and J genes are TRBV11-2 and TRBJ2-5; TRBD1 aligns across 7 bases. J lost 4 bases, V lost 6 bases, and 8 bases had no gene match. This CDR3 region has 14 residues. The germline gives CDR1 SGHAT, CDR2 FQNNGV. The CDR3 here is CASRYRGPRETQYF. The CDR3 DNA reads TGTGCCAGCAGGTACAGGGGCCCTCGAGAGACCCAGTACTTC.

This sequence joins TRBV29-1 and TRBJ2-3, with a possible D match to TRBD2 (6 bases). The CDR3 covers 14 residues. Germline loops: CDR1 SQVTM, CDR2 ANQGSEA. V dropped 5 bases and J dropped 1 base, with 13 bases sitting between them. DNA of the CDR3: TGCAGCGTTCACCGGGACTTTGGCACAGATACGCAGTATTTT. It is translated as CSVHRDFGTDTQYF.

The rearrangement joins TRBV6-5 to TRBJ2-7; TRBD1 agrees at 12 bases. Germline CDR1 MNHEY, CDR2 SVGAGI. The CDR3 has 15 amino acids. The ends lost 10 bases at V and 6 bases at J; junction bases unmatched: 13. As DNA, the CDR3 is TGTGCCACCTACCCTGGGACAGGGGGCTCAAGCGAGCAGTACTTC. Translating it yields CATYPGTGGSSEQYF.

The rearrangement links TRBV11-2 to TRBJ2-3; 9 bases are shared with TRBD2. V lost 11 bases, J lost 14 bases, and 11 bases stayed unmatched. CDR1 and CDR2 from the germline V gene are SGHAT and FQNNGV. The CDR3 runs to 11 residues. CDR3 region: CAYRGIAGVYF. Here the CDR3 DNA reads TGTGCCTACCGGGGGATAGCGGGAGTGTATTTT. Filled out from reference TRBV11-2 and TRBJ2-3, the complete variable domain reads EAGVAQSPRYKIIEKRQSVAFWCNPISGHATLYWYQQILGQGPKLLIQFQNNGVVDDSQLPKDRFSAERLKGVDSTLKIQPAKLEDSAVYLCAYRGIAGVYFGPGTRLTVL.

The chain couples TRBV6-1 to TRBJ1-2, with D hard to call. CDR3 length equals 12 residues. Germline V lookup: CDR1 MNHNS, CDR2 SASEGT. V was trimmed by 2 bases and J by 5 bases, leaving 6 bases between them. The CDR3, as DNA: TGTGCCAGCAGTGAACGGTTGTATGGCTACACCTTC. Amino acid sequence: CASSERLYGYTF.

This chain connects TRBV27 to TRBJ1-2, with D tentatively TRBD1 (6 bases). Germline loops: CDR1 MNHEY, CDR2 SMNVEV (reference sequence). The CDR3 runs 13 residues. V was cut by 3 bases and J by 4 bases, with 9 bases left in between. The CDR3 here is CASSLQGFYGYTF. CDR3 coding DNA: TGTGCCAGCAGTTTGCAGGGGTTCTATGGCTACACCTTC.

The chain joins TRBV5-1 to TRBJ2-2, with 7 bases matching TRBD2. With V trimmed by 4 bases and J by 1 base, 7 bases remained unmatched. The CDR3 contains 16 residues. Germline lookup yields CDR1 SGHRS and CDR2 YFSETQ. As DNA, the CDR3 is TGCGCCAGCAGCCGATCCATAGCGGGGAACACCGGGGAGCTGTTTTTT. Translated: CASSRSIAGNTGELFF.

The chain has TRBV15 and TRBJ1-3; the D is unclear. Germline V gene data show CDR1 as LNHNV and CDR2 as YYDKDF (reference sequence). The CDR3 covers 17 residues. Deletions cut 0 bases from V and 7 bases from J, with 19 bases between. This chain's CDR3 is CATSRDFGSELWNTIYF. CDR3 sequence (DNA): TGTGCCACCAGCAGAGATTTCGGTTCCGAACTCTGGAACACCATATATTTT.

V gene TRBV5-4 combines with J gene TRBJ2-2; 7 positions agree with TRBD1. Germline loops: CDR1 SGHNT, CDR2 YYREEE (reference sequence). V lost 4 bases, J lost 1 base, and 10 bases stayed unmatched. There are 17 residues in the CDR3. The CDR3 DNA reads as TGTGCCAGCAGCCCGGGCCCCGGGACAGTGAACACCGGGGAGCTGTTTTTT. Translated: CASSPGPGTVNTGELFF. Full variable domain (missing parts from reference TRBV5-4 and TRBJ2-2): ETGVTQSPTHLIKTRGQQVTLRCSSQSGHNTVSWYQQALGQGPQFIFQYYREEENGRGNFPPRFSGLQFPNYSSELNVNALELDDSALYLCASSPGPGTVNTGELFFGEGSRLTVL.

The chain employs TRBV19 and TRBJ1-2; no clear D. Germline-derived CDR1 and CDR2 are LNHDA and SQIVND (reference sequence). Trimming left V 3 bases short and J 2 bases short, with 7 bases between. This CDR3 is built from 13 residues. The CDR3 loop is CASSISRNYGYTF. CDR3 DNA: TGTGCCAGTAGTATTAGCAGAAACTATGGCTACACCTTC. Full variable domain (rest looked up from reference TRBV19 and TRBJ1-2): DGGITQSPKYLFRKEGQNVTLSCEQNLNHDAMYWYRQDPGQGLRLIYYSQIVNDFQKGDIAEGYSVSREKKESFPLTVTSAQKNPTAFYLCASSISRNYGYTFGSGTRLTVV.

This clone showed up just a few times. The chain employs TRBV19 and TRBJ1-1; a possible D gene is TRBD1 (5 bases). The V end lost 7 bases, the J end lost 4 bases, and 19 bases lay between the germline ends. Germline CDR1 reads LNHDA; CDR2 reads SQIVND (reference sequence). The length of the CDR3 is 15 residues. The CDR3 nucleotides read TGTGCCAGTACAACGGCCGGGACTACGGGCACTGAAGCTTTCTTT. Its translation is CASTTAGTTGTEAFF.

The chain couples TRBV16 to TRBJ1-1, with TRBD1 matching over 8 bases. Germline CDR1 KGHSY, CDR2 FQNENV. There are 15 residues in the CDR3. Germline trimming cut 6 bases from V and 6 bases from J; bases unmatched to any gene: 12. The CDR3 DNA sequence: TGTGCCAGCAGACGGACAGGGCGAGGTATCTCTGAAGCTTTCTTT. Amino acids: CASRRTGRGISEAFF. Supplemented by reference TRBV16 and TRBJ1-1, the full variable domain reads GEEVAQTPKHLVRGEGQKAKLYCAPIKGHSYVFWYQQVLKNEFKFLISFQNENVFDETGMPKERFSAKCLPNSPCSLEIQATKLEDSAVYFCASRRTGRGISEAFFGQGTRLTVV.

The CDR3 nucleotides are TGTGCCAGCAGCTTTGGGACACTCTCCGAGCAGTACTTC. Amino acids: CASSFGTLSEQYF. The J gene is TRBJ2-5, the V gene TRBV11-3; D might be TRBD1 (6 bases). The DNA end is a closer match to TRBJ2-7, so the J assignment may be wrong. The CDR3 is made up of 13 amino acids. Germline V lookup: CDR1 SGHNT, CDR2 YENEEA.

Worth noting for this clone: A read error may account for a junction end that differs from germline. J is TRBJ2-7 and V is TRBV5-1, with a tentative D call TRBD2 (7 bases). Germline CDR1 and CDR2: SGHRS and YFSETQ. The length of the CDR3 is 15 residues. CDR3 nucleotide sequence: TGCTCCAGCAGCCGGGCGGGGGCTAAATCCTACGAGCAGTACTTC. Translating gives CSSSRAGAKSYEQYF.

The rearrangement links TRBV6-1 to TRBJ1-3; unclear D gene. From germline, CDR1 is MNHNS and CDR2 SASEGT. Between the trimmed V and J ends, which lost 8 bases and 2 bases, there was a span of 16 bases. This CDR3 has 15 residues. CDR3 DNA: TGTGCCAGCTTTGAGGGTCTCAAGCCTGGAAACACCATATATTTT. Translation: CASFEGLKPGNTIYF.

The chain couples TRBV5-1 to TRBJ1-6, with D hard to call. Germline CDR1 SGHRS, CDR2 YFSETQ. With 0 bases removed from V and 9 bases from J, the gap between germline ends came to 25 bases. CDR3 size: 19 residues. The CDR3 reads CASSLGVEGWVREISPLHF. The CDR3 bases are TGCGCCAGCAGCTTGGGGGTAGAGGGATGGGTCCGTGAGATTTCACCCCTCCACTTT.

This rearrangement joins TRBV9 to TRBJ2-3; D not certain. The CDR3 has 12 amino acids. Per germline, CDR1 SGDLS and CDR2 YYNGEE. Trimming left V 2 bases short and J 4 bases short, with 5 bases between. The CDR3 DNA reads TGTGCCAGCAGCGTTGTATCAGATACGCAGTATTTT. Amino acid sequence: CASSVVSDTQYF.

J is TRBJ2-7 and V is TRBV27, with TRBD1 as a possible D gene (6 bases). The CDR3 covers 15 residues. Trimming left V 5 bases short and J 0 bases short, with 14 bases between. Germline values: CDR1 MNHEY, CDR2 SMNVEV (reference sequence). The CDR3 DNA reads TGTGCCAGCAGTCCTTCGGCAGGGGCCTCCTACGAGCAGTACTTC. Translating gives CASSPSAGASYEQYF.

The chain links TRBV7-2 to TRBJ1-6; the match to TRBD1 covers 9 bases. The CDR3 loop spans 15 amino acids. Germline values: CDR1 SGHTA, CDR2 FQGNSA. The trim removed 1 base at V and 13 bases at J, leaving 8 bases unmatched. The CDR3 DNA sequence: TGTGCCAGCAGCTTAGTGGGGACAGGGAGTTCGCCCCTCCACTTT. It is translated as CASSLVGTGSSPLHF. Variable domain in full (rest from reference TRBV7-2 and TRBJ1-6): GAGVSQSPSNKVTEKGKDVELRCDPISGHTALYWYRQSLGQGLEFLIYFQGNSAPDKSGLPSDRFSAERTGGSVSTLTIQRTQQEDSAVYLCASSLVGTGSSPLHFGNGTRLTVT.

This chain uses TRBV19 with TRBJ1-1, with D possibly TRBD1 on 6 matching bases. Trimming stripped 9 bases from V and 0 bases from J, with 17 bases between. The germline V gene has CDR1 LNHDA and CDR2 SQIVND (reference sequence). The length of the CDR3 is 15 residues. CDR3 sequence (DNA): TGTGCCAGCGCCGGTTTTCAGGGGTTGAACACTGAAGCTTTCTTT. It specifies CASAGFQGLNTEAFF.

To note about this clone: One end of the junction fails to match germline, which may point to a read error. The chain couples TRBV7-9 to TRBJ1-2, with TRBD1 identical over 8 bases. The CDR3 has 12 amino acids. Germline CDR1 reads SEHNR; CDR2 reads FQNEAQ (reference sequence). The CDR3 loop is CSSQGASYGYTF. Written as DNA, the CDR3 is TGTTCCAGCCAGGGGGCAAGTTATGGCTACACCTTC.

This chain uses TRBV6-1 with TRBJ1-2, with a tentative D call TRBD1 (5 bases). Between the trimmed V and J ends, which lost 4 bases and 7 bases, there was a span of 22 bases. Germline lookup yields CDR1 MNHNS and CDR2 SASEGT. The CDR3 length is 16 residues. CDR3 sequence reads: CASSARPTGPGGGYTF. CDR3 nucleotide sequence: TGTGCCAGCAGTGCACGACCAACAGGTCCCGGTGGTGGCTACACCTTC.

J is TRBJ2-7 and V is TRBV28; 11 bases fit TRBD2. The CDR3 extends over 17 amino acids. Trimming took 3 bases from V and 2 from J; bases not matched to a gene: 9. Per the germline V gene, CDR1 is MDHEN and CDR2 is SYDVKM. CDR3 region: CASSFLPSGRPTYEQYF. The DNA for the CDR3 is TGTGCCAGCAGTTTCTTGCCTAGCGGGAGGCCTACCTACGAGCAGTACTTC.

The chain links TRBV11-2 to TRBJ1-1; D is uncertain. The CDR3 consists of 15 residues. Per the germline V gene, CDR1 is SGHAT and CDR2 is FQNNGV. V lost 3 bases and J 0 bases, leaving 11 bases between the germline ends. CDR3 in DNA: TGTGCCAGCAGCTTTCTGGAGGTCATGAACACTGAAGCTTTCTTT. This encodes CASSFLEVMNTEAFF.

This chain joins TRBV4-3 and TRBJ2-3; D might be TRBD1 (5 bases). CDR1 LGHNA and CDR2 YSLEER come from the germline V gene. Trimming removed 4 bases from V and 2 bases from J, with 22 bases in between. The CDR3 has 18 amino acids. Here the CDR3 reads CASSPSVGGATPTDTQYF. Here the CDR3 DNA reads TGCGCCAGCAGCCCTTCAGTCGGTGGGGCAACCCCCACAGATACGCAGTATTTT.

The chain is built from TRBV9 and TRBJ2-7; D gene uncertain. V lost 1 base, J lost 5 bases, and 10 bases lay in between. Germline lookup yields CDR1 SGDLS and CDR2 YYNGEE. CDR3 length: 13 residues. The CDR3 region is CASSVTIRDEQYF. Written as DNA, the CDR3 is TGTGCCAGCAGCGTAACTATACGGGACGAGCAGTACTTC.